The clone carrying this TCR beta chain was seen once. Antigen unknown. The data are from a study of T cell responses to AZD1222 COVID-19 vaccine. Study at large: Pooled together were second doses at about 4 or about 12 weeks.

Regarding the study as a whole: At study baseline, merely five or six AZD1222 recipients were seropositive. Reports say nearly half of spike-specific TCRs go after unmutated variant regions. Possibly, clonal diversity was underestimated; donors were largely white British and included more females.

Sequencing was performed with immunoSEQ multiplex PCR; in TCRdb, only in-frame clones are kept and a portion is missing. This table has roughly 130,000 clones, approximately 86% appearing once. The sample here was peripheral blood, taken on day 0 of AZD1222 vaccination. The clonotype originates from an adult in good health.

CDR3 amino acids: CASRDRYYGYTF. The CDR3, as DNA: TGTGCCAGCAGGGACAGATACTATGGCTACACCTTC. The V call is TRBV12-3 or TRBV12-4, the J call TRBJ1-2; D possibly corresponds to TRBD1 (6 bases). V dropped 6 bases and J dropped 3 bases, with 8 bases sitting between them. The CDR3 length is 12 residues.